The 14 T cell receptor beta chains listed next were all sequenced from one sample in a study of cytomegalovirus exposure and HLA in healthy donors. Both 60 Vbeta primers and 13 Jbeta primers went into the PCR. Profiling relied on immunoSEQ multiplex PCR, and the TCRdb table lists in-frame clones only, not all of them. Altogether 84,000 or so clones are present, around 85% being singletons, with the ten largest covering 2.5% to 3%. Sequences were obtained from PBMCs. These receptors originate from a man aged 25 to 40 in good health and CMV-seronegative.

The chain has TRBV18 and TRBJ2-5; D might be TRBD2 (6 bases). The germline V gene has CDR1 KGHSH and CDR2 LQKENI. Trimming stripped 3 bases from V and 2 bases from J, with 10 bases between. This CDR3 has 14 residues. For the CDR3, the DNA is TGTGCCAGCTCACCCCGGACTATACAAGAGACCCAGTACTTC. Encoded protein: CASSPRTIQETQYF.

The gene calls are TRBV14 and TRBJ1-6; no clear D. Per germline, CDR1 SGHDN and CDR2 FVKESK. V was pared by 7 bases and J by 2 bases, with 9 bases between. The CDR3 loop spans 14 amino acids. The CDR3: CASKGEPYNSPLHF. In DNA, the CDR3 is TGTGCCAGCAAGGGAGAACCCTATAATTCACCCCTCCACTTT.

V and J are TRBV2 and TRBJ1-1; 10 bases agree with TRBD1. Germline V lookup: CDR1 SNHLY, CDR2 FYNNEI. The CDR3 is 15 residues long. V was pared by 5 bases and J by 1 base, with 4 bases of the junction left unmatched. CDR3 nucleotides: TGTGCCAGCAGTCCAAGGACAGGGGGGAACACTGAAGCTTTCTTT. Residues: CASSPRTGGNTEAFF.

The genes are TRBV10-3 and TRBJ2-5; 8 bases fit TRBD2. This CDR3 has 15 residues. Per the germline V gene, CDR1 is ENHRY and CDR2 is SYGVKD. V trimming: 4 bases; J trimming: 1 base; junction bases outside the gene matches: 5. The CDR3 DNA follows: TGTGCCATCAGTGGCTTAGCGGGGAGCCAAGAGACCCAGTACTTC. Translation: CAISGLAGSQETQYF.

Only a few counts were recorded for this clone. The V and J genes are TRBV6-4 and TRBJ2-2, with D possibly TRBD1 on 6 matching bases. CDR1 and CDR2 (germline): MRHNA, SNTAGT. CDR3 length: 15 residues. Trimming shortened V by 1 base and J by 3 bases, and 9 bases separated the two germline ends. CDR3 nucleotides: TGTGCCAGCAGTGACTTTCCAGGGGACACCGGGGAGCTGTTTTTT. It translates to CASSDFPGDTGELFF.

V usage is TRBV2 and J usage is TRBJ1-5, with D maybe TRBD1 (5 bases). V lost 3 bases and J 6 bases, leaving 9 bases between the germline ends. This CDR3 is built from 13 residues. Germline CDR1 reads SNHLY; CDR2 reads FYNNEI. CDR3 nucleotide sequence: TGTGCCAGCAGTGAGGGGCGGACTCAGCCCCAGCATTTT. Translation: CASSEGRTQPQHF.

V and J are TRBV11-3 and TRBJ1-2, with 11 bases identical to TRBD1. There are 18 residues in the CDR3. Germline lookup yields CDR1 SGHNT and CDR2 YENEEA. The V gene end was trimmed by 4 bases and the J gene end by 8 bases; junction bases not matched to a gene: 18. Here the CDR3 DNA reads TGTGCCAGCAGCTCATCCCATCCGGGTTCGGACAGGGGGCTAGGCTACACCTTC. Translated, it gives CASSSSHPGSDRGLGYTF.

V gene TRBV18 combines with J gene TRBJ2-7; 11 nucleotides line up with TRBD2. The germline gives CDR1 KGHSH, CDR2 LQKENI. CDR3 length: 15 residues. V dropped 2 bases and J dropped 2; count of bases not matched to a gene: 2. CDR3 coding DNA: TGTGCCAGCTCACCAATTAGCGGGGGGGCCTACGAGCAGTACTTC. Residues: CASSPISGGAYEQYF.

V gene TRBV7-9 combines with J gene TRBJ1-4; D is unresolved. Trimming took 1 base from V and 7 from J, leaving 10 bases between them. Germline values: CDR1 SEHNR, CDR2 FQNEAQ (reference sequence). The CDR3 runs 14 residues. As DNA, the CDR3 is TGTGCCAGCAGCTTAGGGGCAGATGGTGAAAAACTGTTTTTT. Encoded protein: CASSLGADGEKLFF.

This chain connects TRBV12-5 to TRBJ1-2; D perhaps matches TRBD1 (5 bases). This CDR3 region has 14 residues. Germline CDR1 is LGHNT and CDR2 is FRNRAP. The germline V and J ends were trimmed by 6 bases and 5 bases, with 16 bases remaining between them. The CDR3: CASGGWQGIYGYTF. The CDR3 nucleotides read TGTGCTAGTGGGGGTTGGCAGGGTATTTATGGCTACACCTTC.

This sequence joins TRBV7-8 and TRBJ1-6, with 10 bases identical to TRBD1. This CDR3 has 15 amino acids. After removal of 1 base from V and 6 bases from J, the junction contained 0 bases not matched to a gene. The germline V gene encodes CDR1 SGHVS and CDR2 FQNEAQ. The CDR3, as DNA: TGTGCCAGCAGCTTAGGACAGGGGGCTAATTCACCCCTCCACTTT. Encoded protein: CASSLGQGANSPLHF. Variable domain in full (rest from reference TRBV7-8 and TRBJ1-6): GAGVSQSPRYKVAKRGQDVALRCDPISGHVSLFWYQQALGQGPEFLTYFQNEAQLDKSGLPSDRFFAERPEGSVSTLKIQRTQQEDSAVYLCASSLGQGANSPLHFGNGTRLTVT.

The chain uses TRBV10-2 and TRBJ2-7, with a tentative D call TRBD2 (5 bases). The V end was cut by 4 bases, the J end by 7 bases, with 14 bases between. The germline CDR1 and CDR2 sequences are WSHSY and SAAADI. This CDR3 region has 13 residues. The CDR3 is CASSVARTGEQYF. CDR3 coding DNA: TGCGCCAGCAGTGTAGCGCGGACGGGAGAGCAGTACTTC.

This clone was observed a single time. The genes are TRBV2 and TRBJ1-5; D perhaps matches TRBD1 (6 bases). This CDR3 contains 14 residues. Looked up from germline, CDR1 is SNHLY and CDR2 is FYNNEI. Trimming left V 0 bases short and J 7 bases short, with 10 bases between. The CDR3 DNA is TGTGCCAGCAGTGAAGCGGACAGAAACCAGCCCCAGCATTTT. Its translation is CASSEADRNQPQHF.

The rearrangement uses TRBV28 and TRBJ1-1, with D possibly matching TRBD1 (6 bases). This CDR3 is built from 13 residues. The ends were cut back, 2 bases at V and 5 bases at J, with 9 bases in the middle. CDR1 and CDR2 from the germline V gene are MDHEN and SYDVKM. The CDR3, as DNA: TGTGCCAGCAGTTTAACAGGGCGGACTGAAGCTTTCTTT. Its protein product is CASSLTGRTEAFF.